These 16 T cell receptor beta chains were sequenced from one sample in a study of CD8 T cells in ankylosing spondylitis. TCRdb independently ran MiXCR on the 5' RACE reads; one entry per CDR3 protein. The sample yields 240,000 or so distinct CDR3 sequences, roughly a tenth seen once. Source material: blood, either unsorted or a sorted T cell fraction (not recorded which). Every receptor here comes from a male donor with ankylosing spondylitis or in good health (not recorded which).

The V and J genes are TRBV11-2 and TRBJ2-7; no reliable D call. This CDR3 has 14 residues. Trimming removed 4 bases from V and 0 bases from J, with 10 bases in between. Germline CDR1 SGHAT, CDR2 FQNNGV. This CDR3 reads CASSSTPSSYEQYF. In nucleotides, the CDR3 is TGTGCCAGCAGCTCTACACCTTCCTCCTACGAGCAGTACTTC.

This clonotype was counted a single time. A much larger clone is a single base away; this may be a read error. The chain has TRBV20-1 and TRBJ2-5; 9 bases match TRBD2. The CDR3 totals 14 residues. Germline V gives CDR1 DFQATT, CDR2 SNEGSKA (reference sequence). V dropped 5 bases and J dropped 2; count of bases not matched to a gene: 6. CDR3 in amino acids: CSAGLAGSQETQYF. For the CDR3, the DNA is TGCAGTGCTGGCCTAGCGGGATCACAAGAGACCCAGTACTTC.

This clonotype was recorded many times. V usage is TRBV5-1 and J usage is TRBJ2-3; possible D gene TRBD2, 6 bases. This CDR3 is built from 16 residues. The germline V and J ends were trimmed by 3 bases and 1 base, with 15 bases remaining between them. Germline CDR1 SGHRS, CDR2 YFSETQ. The CDR3 reads CASSSEGGLRTDTQYF. DNA for the CDR3: TGCGCCAGCAGCTCGGAGGGCGGACTCCGCACAGATACGCAGTATTTT.

V usage is TRBV28 and J usage is TRBJ2-7; TRBD2 matches at 8 bases. The CDR3 sequence is 14 residues long. Germline CDR1 MDHEN, CDR2 SYDVKM. V lost 5 bases and J lost 4; bases outside the gene matches: 7. This CDR3 is CASSPERELYEQYF. The CDR3 nucleotides read TGTGCCAGCAGTCCCGAGCGGGAGTTATACGAGCAGTACTTC.

This clonotype came up many times. The chain's CDR3 is CASSQGQIQETQYF. CDR3 sequence (DNA): TGTGCCAGCAGTCAGGGACAGATCCAAGAGACCCAGTACTTC. The rearrangement links TRBV7-2 to TRBJ2-5; TRBD1 matches at 7 bases. The CDR3 runs 14 residues. The J segment lost 1 base and the V segment lost 6 bases, leaving 5 bases of the junction unmatched. Germline V gene lookup returns CDR1 SGHTA and CDR2 FQGNSA.

This clonotype occurred a few times. V is TRBV10-3 and J is TRBJ2-5, with 11 bases matching TRBD1. The trim removed 4 bases at V and 1 base at J, leaving 8 bases unmatched. The CDR3 totals 17 residues. Per germline, CDR1 ENHRY and CDR2 SYGVKD. Written as DNA, the CDR3 is TGTGCCATCAGTGCTTCCCCGGGACAGGGGGGCCAAGAGACCCAGTACTTC. This gives the protein CAISASPGQGGQETQYF.

CDR3 coding DNA: TGTGCCAGCAACCGAGAGGTACGGCCTCAAGAGACCCAGTACTTC. Encoded protein: CASNREVRPQETQYF. The chain combines TRBV7-3 with TRBJ2-5; D is unresolved. This CDR3 spans 15 amino acids. CDR1 SGHTA and CDR2 FQGTGA come from the germline V gene. V lost 7 bases and J 2 bases, leaving 17 bases between the germline ends.

A word on this clonotype: One end of the junction is discordant with germline, which a read error may explain. This chain uses TRBV5-1 with TRBJ2-7, with 9 positions matching TRBD1. CDR1 is SGHRS and CDR2 is YFSETQ in the germline V gene. The CDR3 spans 14 residues. The CDR3 spells CASSHGTGLYAQYF. CDR3 coding DNA: TGCGCCAGCAGTCACGGGACAGGGCTATACGCGCAGTACTTC.

In this sample, this clonotype turned up many times. The chain uses TRBV20-1 and TRBJ1-2; D possibly corresponds to TRBD1 (5 bases). This CDR3 region has 15 residues. In germline, CDR1 is DFQATT, CDR2 SNEGSKA (reference sequence). Trimming cost V 1 base and J 4 bases, with 16 bases left between them. The CDR3 bases are TGCAGTGCTAGAGGGGGGTTGGGGACCAGCTATGGCTACACCTTC. It specifies CSARGGLGTSYGYTF.

This clonotype came up many times. This chain connects TRBV20-1 to TRBJ1-1; 7 bases fit TRBD1. V was clipped by 8 bases and J by 1 base; unmatched bases: 13. Germline CDR1 and CDR2: DFQATT and SNEGSKA (reference sequence). This CDR3 has 15 amino acids. The DNA for the CDR3 is TGCAGTCAGAACGTAGGGGGCGCTGGGAACACTGAAGCTTTCTTT. As protein: CSQNVGGAGNTEAFF.

The chain couples TRBV4-1 to TRBJ2-7; no reliable D call. Trimming cost V 0 bases and J 2 bases, with 14 bases left between them. The CDR3 length is 16 residues. In germline, CDR1 is MGHRA, CDR2 YSYEKL. As DNA, the CDR3 is TGCGCCAGCAGCCAAGAGGGTAACACCAGGACCTACGAGCAGTACTTC. Translating it yields CASSQEGNTRTYEQYF.

In this sample, this clonotype turned up many times. J is TRBJ2-7 and V is TRBV5-1, with 9 bases that match TRBD1. The CDR3 sequence is 17 residues long. The V segment lost 0 bases and the J segment 7 bases; nucleotides outside the gene matches: 14. The germline V gene encodes CDR1 SGHRS and CDR2 YFSETQ. The CDR3: CASSLGLADRGLREQYF. The CDR3 coding sequence is TGCGCCAGCAGCTTGGGGCTGGCGGACAGGGGCCTTCGGGAGCAGTACTTC.

This clonotype occurred many times. This chain joins TRBV5-1 and TRBJ2-1; no clear D. CDR3 length: 15 amino acids. V was shortened by 0 bases and J by 4 bases, with 11 bases between the two germline ends. Germline values: CDR1 SGHRS, CDR2 YFSETQ. The CDR3 spells CASSLETAGYNEQFF. CDR3 in DNA: TGCGCCAGCAGCTTGGAGACGGCCGGATACAATGAGCAGTTCTTC. Together with reference TRBV5-1 and TRBJ2-1, the CDR3 gives the full variable domain: KAGVTQTPRYLIKTRGQQVTLSCSPISGHRSVSWYQQTPGQGLQFLFEYFSETQRNKGNFPGRFSGRQFSNSRSEMNVSTLELGDSALYLCASSLETAGYNEQFFGPGTRLTVL.

Ten or more counts support this clonotype. For the CDR3, the DNA is TGTGCCAGCAGTTCAAACAGACACACTGAAGCTTTCTTT. Amino acid sequence: CASSSNRHTEAFF. V gene TRBV12-3 or TRBV12-4 combines with J gene TRBJ1-1; unclear D gene. Trimming removed 4 bases at V and 3 bases at J, with 9 bases between. The CDR3 covers 13 residues.

This clonotype appeared many times. This rearrangement joins TRBV7-3 to TRBJ1-4, with D tentatively TRBD1 (6 bases). Germline V CDR1 and CDR2: SGHTA, FQGTGA. The CDR3 is 15 amino acids. The V end lost 0 bases, the J end lost 7 bases, and 12 bases lay between the germline ends. The CDR3 reads CASSLTGGPGEKLFF. DNA for the CDR3: TGTGCCAGCAGCTTAACCGGGGGGCCGGGTGAAAAACTGTTTTTT.

This clonotype was detected many times. This chain's CDR3 is CASGAGYWATEAFF. The CDR3 DNA follows: TGTGCCAGCGGCGCAGGGTATTGGGCCACTGAAGCTTTCTTT. J is TRBJ1-1 and V is TRBV13, with D perhaps matching TRBD1 (5 bases). The CDR3 covers 14 residues. Trimming pared 8 bases from V and 4 bases from J, leaving 17 bases between. CDR1 and CDR2 from the germline V gene are PRHDT and FYEKMQ (reference sequence).